This TCR beta chain emerged from a study of blood T cell repertoires in COVID-19. Only in-frame clones appear in the TCRdb table, and some are missing; sequencing was by immunoSEQ multiplex PCR. The data show 200,000 to 250,000 clones, with about 86% seen just once and around 8.9% held by the top ten. This TCR was recovered from an elderly man with acute or convalescent COVID-19. Sequenced input: peripheral blood.

The CDR3 DNA is TGTGCCAGCAGTCTAGCGGGTGGGAAATACGAGCAGTACTTC. Encoded protein: CASSLAGGKYEQYF. V usage is TRBV3-1 (or the pseudogene TRBV3-2) and J usage is TRBJ2-7; 8 nucleotides agree with TRBD2. CDR1 and CDR2 (germline): LGHDT, YNNKEL (reference sequence). J lost 4 bases, V lost 6 bases, and 8 bases had no gene match. The CDR3 consists of 14 residues.